Detailed here is one T cell receptor beta chain. The antigen is undetermined. This sample is part of a study of siplizumab effects on memory and regulatory T cells. The study's findings and limits: The alloresponse seemed to draw substantially on naive T cells, which appeared more diverse than memory cells.

Assay used: immunoSEQ multiplex PCR; TCRdb lists only in-frame clones, some missing. The sample contains approximately 100,000 clones, approximately 90% of which appear only once. The V gene's germline CDR1 is SGHTA and CDR2 FQGTGA. Trimming took 3 bases from V and 4 from J; bases not matched to a gene: 4. CDR3 length: 14 residues. The receptor's source is a human donor in good health. This rearrangement joins TRBV7-3 to TRBJ2-3, with 7 bases matching TRBD2. The sequencing sample was made of Tregs sorted from blood. CDR3 sequence (DNA): TGTGCCAGCAGCTTCCTCCGGGAGGCAGATACGCAGTATTTT. This encodes CASSFLREADTQYF.